The entry that follows covers one T cell receptor beta chain sequence. What it recognizes is unknown. The sample carries other DNA sequences with the same CDR3. This entry belongs to a study of T cell responses to AZD1222 COVID-19 vaccine. In germline, CDR1 is LNHDA, CDR2 SQIVND (reference sequence). The V end lost 1 base, the J end lost 7 bases, and 5 bases lay between the germline ends. The CDR3 totals 12 residues. Findings and limits, study-wide: The study found Spike-specific TCR breadth and depth rose after two AZD1222 doses. Vaccine-associated CD4 TCRs spanned spike, dominant at 160-218 and 743-854.

TCRdb's table, derived via immunoSEQ multiplex PCR, lists solely in-frame clones and lacks some. Of approximately 150,000 clones in the sample, around 90% were seen once. The TCR comes from an adult who received the AZD1222 COVID-19 vaccine. The starting material was peripheral blood, obtained 28 days after the second AZD1222 dose. The gene calls are TRBV19 and TRBJ2-1, with unresolved D. For the CDR3, the DNA is TGTGCCAGTAGTATAGGTGGAAATGAGCAGTTCTTC. This translates into CASSIGGNEQFF.